This record concerns one T cell receptor beta chain sequence. Its antigen is not identified. All of the isolated RNA was reverse transcribed, so expressed TCRB transcripts were sequenced. Only in-frame clones appear in the TCRdb table, and some are missing; sequencing was by immunoSEQ multiplex PCR. The top ten clones hold 0.02% to 0.025% of a sample with 550,000 to 850,000 clones, about an eighth of them seen once. The germline V gene has CDR1 SQVTM and CDR2 ANQGSEA. The CDR3 totals 14 residues. After removal of 7 bases from V and 6 bases from J, the junction contained 13 bases not matched to a gene. The data were obtained in a study of beta chain features in type 1 diabetes. Study-wide findings and caveats: Moderate yet significant TCRB CDR3 shortening was seen in Type 1 diabetes patients in all four CD4+ subsets.

The sequenced sample consisted of naive CD4+ T cells from blood. The chain carries TRBV29-1 and TRBJ1-1; 8 bases are shared with TRBD1. This TCR derives from a man between 18 and 29 years old with type 1 diabetes. For the CDR3, the DNA is TGCAGCGCCGAGCAGGGGGCCTTTTTGCCTGAAGCTTTCTTT. Its translation: CSAEQGAFLPEAFF.